This T cell receptor beta chain came from a study of multiple sclerosis patients with progressive multifocal leukoencephalopathy. Time point here: time of PML onset. Repertoires were generated with immunoSEQ multiplex PCR, while TCRdb's copy carries only in-frame clones and drops some. The data show more than 30,000 clones, about nine tenths seen once. CDR3 length: 15 amino acids. Germline lookup yields CDR1 SEHNR and CDR2 FQNEAQ (reference sequence). The V and J ends lost 6 bases and 3 bases, in that order; junction bases with no gene match: 5. This clone has only one observation. This receptor was identified in a woman in her 40s with progressive multifocal leukoencephalopathy. The chain links TRBV7-9 to TRBJ2-1, with TRBD2 matching over 10 bases. The source material was PBMCs, sampled from a patient treated with natalizumab. CDR3 bases: TGTGCCAGCAGGCGAAGCGGGAGGGACTACAATGAGCAGTTCTTC. Encoded protein: CASRRSGRDYNEQFF.